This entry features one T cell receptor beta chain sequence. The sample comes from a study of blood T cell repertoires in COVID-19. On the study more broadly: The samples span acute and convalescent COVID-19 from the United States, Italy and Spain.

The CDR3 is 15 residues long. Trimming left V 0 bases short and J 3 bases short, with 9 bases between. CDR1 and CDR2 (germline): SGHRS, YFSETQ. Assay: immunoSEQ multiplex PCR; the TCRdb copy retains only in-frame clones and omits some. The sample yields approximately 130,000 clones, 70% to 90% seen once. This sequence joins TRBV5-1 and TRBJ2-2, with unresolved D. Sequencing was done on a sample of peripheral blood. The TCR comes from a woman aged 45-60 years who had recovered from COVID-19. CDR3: CASSLGRQDTGELFF. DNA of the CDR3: TGCGCCAGCAGCTTGGGACGGCAGGACACCGGGGAGCTGTTTTTT.